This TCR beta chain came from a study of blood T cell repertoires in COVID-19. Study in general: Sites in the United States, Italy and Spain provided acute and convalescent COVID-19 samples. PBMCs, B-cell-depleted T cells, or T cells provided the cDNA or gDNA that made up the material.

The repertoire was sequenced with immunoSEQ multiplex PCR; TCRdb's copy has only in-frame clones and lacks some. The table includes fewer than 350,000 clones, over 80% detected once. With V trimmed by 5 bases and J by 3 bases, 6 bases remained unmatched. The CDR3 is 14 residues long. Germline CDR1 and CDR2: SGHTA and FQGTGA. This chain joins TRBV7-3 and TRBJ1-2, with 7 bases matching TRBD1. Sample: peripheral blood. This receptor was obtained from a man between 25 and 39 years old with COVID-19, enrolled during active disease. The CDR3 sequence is CASSPTGLDYGYTF. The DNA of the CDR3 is TGTGCCAGCAGCCCGACAGGGTTGGACTATGGCTACACCTTC. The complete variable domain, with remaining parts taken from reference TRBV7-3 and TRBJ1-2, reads GAGVSQTPSNKVTEKGKYVELRCDPISGHTALYWYRQSLGQGPEFLIYFQGTGAADDSGLPNDRFFAVRPEGSVSTLKIQRTERGDSAVYLCASSPTGLDYGYTFGSGTRLTVV.